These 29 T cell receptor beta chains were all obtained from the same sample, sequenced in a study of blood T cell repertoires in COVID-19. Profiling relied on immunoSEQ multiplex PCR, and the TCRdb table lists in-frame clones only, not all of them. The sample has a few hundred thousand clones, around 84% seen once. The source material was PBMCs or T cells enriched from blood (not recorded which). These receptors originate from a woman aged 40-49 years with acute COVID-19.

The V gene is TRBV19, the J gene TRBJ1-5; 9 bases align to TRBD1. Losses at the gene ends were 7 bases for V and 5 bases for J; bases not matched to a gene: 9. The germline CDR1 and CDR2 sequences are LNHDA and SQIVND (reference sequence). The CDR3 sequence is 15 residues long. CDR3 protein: CASTPRDRAHQPQHF. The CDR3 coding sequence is TGTGCCAGTACCCCCCGGGACAGGGCACATCAGCCCCAGCATTTT.

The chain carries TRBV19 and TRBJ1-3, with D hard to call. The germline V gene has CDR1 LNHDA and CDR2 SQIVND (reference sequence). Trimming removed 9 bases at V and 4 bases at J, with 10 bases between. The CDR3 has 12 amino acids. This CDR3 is CASSYMGNTIYF. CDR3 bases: TGTGCCAGCAGTTATATGGGAAACACCATATATTTT.

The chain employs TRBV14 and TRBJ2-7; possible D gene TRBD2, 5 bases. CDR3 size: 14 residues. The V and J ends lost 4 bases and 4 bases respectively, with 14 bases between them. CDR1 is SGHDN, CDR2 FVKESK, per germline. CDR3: CASSPFGMIYEQYF. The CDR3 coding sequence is TGTGCCAGCAGCCCCTTCGGGATGATTTACGAGCAGTACTTC.

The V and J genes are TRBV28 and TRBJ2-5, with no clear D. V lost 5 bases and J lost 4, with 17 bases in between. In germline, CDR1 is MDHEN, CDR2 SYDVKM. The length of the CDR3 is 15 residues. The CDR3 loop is CASSLEYLVGETQYF. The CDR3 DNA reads TGTGCCAGCAGTCTAGAATACTTGGTGGGAGAGACCCAGTACTTC.

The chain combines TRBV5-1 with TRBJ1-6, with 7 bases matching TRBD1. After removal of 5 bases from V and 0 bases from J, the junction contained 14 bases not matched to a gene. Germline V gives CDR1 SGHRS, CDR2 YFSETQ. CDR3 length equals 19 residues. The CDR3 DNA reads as TGCGCCAGCAGTCGGAAAACTCCGGGACAGAACTCCTATAATTCACCCCTCCACTTT. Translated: CASSRKTPGQNSYNSPLHF.

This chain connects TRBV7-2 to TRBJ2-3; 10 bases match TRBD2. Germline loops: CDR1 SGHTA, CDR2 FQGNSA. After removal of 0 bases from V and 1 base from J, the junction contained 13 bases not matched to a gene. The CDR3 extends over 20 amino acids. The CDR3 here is CASSLAGSAGGWSRTDTQYF. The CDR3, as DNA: TGTGCCAGCAGCTTAGCGGGGTCAGCGGGAGGGTGGAGTCGCACAGATACGCAGTATTTT.

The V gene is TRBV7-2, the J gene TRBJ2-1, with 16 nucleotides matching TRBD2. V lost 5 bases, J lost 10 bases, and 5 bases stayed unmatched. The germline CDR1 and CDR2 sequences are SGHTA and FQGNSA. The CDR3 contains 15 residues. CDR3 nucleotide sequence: TGTGCCAGCAGCGCGGGACTAGCGGGAGGGGGAGAGCAGTTCTTC. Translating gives CASSAGLAGGGEQFF.

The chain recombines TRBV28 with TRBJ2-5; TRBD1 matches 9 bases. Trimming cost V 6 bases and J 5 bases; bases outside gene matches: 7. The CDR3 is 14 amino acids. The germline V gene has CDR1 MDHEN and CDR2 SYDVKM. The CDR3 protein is CASSLTGGDETQYF. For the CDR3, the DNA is TGTGCCAGCAGCCTTACAGGGGGCGATGAGACCCAGTACTTC.

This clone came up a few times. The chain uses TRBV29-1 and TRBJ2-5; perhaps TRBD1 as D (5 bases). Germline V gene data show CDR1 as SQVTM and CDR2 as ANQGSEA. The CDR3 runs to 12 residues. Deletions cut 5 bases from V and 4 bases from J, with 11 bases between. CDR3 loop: CSVRTGPETQYF. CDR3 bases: TGCAGCGTTCGCACAGGACCAGAGACCCAGTACTTC.

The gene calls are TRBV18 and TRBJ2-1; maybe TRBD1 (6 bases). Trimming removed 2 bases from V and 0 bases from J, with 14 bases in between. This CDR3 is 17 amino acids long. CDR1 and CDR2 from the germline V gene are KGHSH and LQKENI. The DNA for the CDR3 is TGTGCCAGCTCACCAGACAGGACCCGTCTCTCCTACAATGAGCAGTTCTTC. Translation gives CASSPDRTRLSYNEQFF.

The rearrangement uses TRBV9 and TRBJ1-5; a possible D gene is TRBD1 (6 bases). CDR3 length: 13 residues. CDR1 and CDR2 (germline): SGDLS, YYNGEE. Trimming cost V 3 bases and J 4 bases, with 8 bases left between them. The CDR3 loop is CASSAGQNQPQHF. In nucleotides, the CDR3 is TGTGCCAGCAGCGCCGGACAGAATCAGCCCCAGCATTTT.

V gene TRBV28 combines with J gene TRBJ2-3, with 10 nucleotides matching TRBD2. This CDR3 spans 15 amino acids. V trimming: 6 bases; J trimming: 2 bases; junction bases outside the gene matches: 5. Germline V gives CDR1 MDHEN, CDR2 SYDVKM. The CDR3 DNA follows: TGTGCCAGCAGCCTAGCGGGAGCATTCACAGATACGCAGTATTTT. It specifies CASSLAGAFTDTQYF.

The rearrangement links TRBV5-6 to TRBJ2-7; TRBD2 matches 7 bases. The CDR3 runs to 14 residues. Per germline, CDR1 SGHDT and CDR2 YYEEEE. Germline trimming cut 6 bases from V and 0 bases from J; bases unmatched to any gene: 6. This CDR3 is CASIRAGRSYEQYF. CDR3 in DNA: TGTGCCAGCATCAGAGCGGGACGCTCCTACGAGCAGTACTTC.

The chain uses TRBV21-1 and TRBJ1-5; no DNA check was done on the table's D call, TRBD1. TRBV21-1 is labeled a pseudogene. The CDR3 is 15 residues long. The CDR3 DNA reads TGTGCCAGCACCATGGGGGCCCGGATCAATCAGCCCCAGCATTTT. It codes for CASTMGARINQPQHF.

As DNA, the CDR3 is TGTGCCAGCAGTGTCAGGGGCGATAATTCACCCCTCCACTTT. Its protein is CASSVRGDNSPLHF. This rearrangement joins TRBV27 to TRBJ1-6, with D perhaps matching TRBD1 (6 bases). V was trimmed by 5 bases and J by 5 bases, leaving 10 bases between them. The CDR3 has 14 amino acids. Germline V CDR1 and CDR2: MNHEY, SMNVEV (reference sequence).

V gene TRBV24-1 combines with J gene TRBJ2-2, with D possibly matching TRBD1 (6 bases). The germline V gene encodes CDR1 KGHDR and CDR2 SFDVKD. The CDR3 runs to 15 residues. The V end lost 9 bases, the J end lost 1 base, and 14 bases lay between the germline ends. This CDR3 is CATQMGHLNTGELFF. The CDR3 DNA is TGTGCCACCCAAATGGGACACCTGAACACCGGGGAGCTGTTTTTT.

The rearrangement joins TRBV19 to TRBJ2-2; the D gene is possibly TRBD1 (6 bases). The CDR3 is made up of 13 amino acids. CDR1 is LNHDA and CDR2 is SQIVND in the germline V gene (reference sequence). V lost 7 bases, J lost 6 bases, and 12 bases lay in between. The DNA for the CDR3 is TGTGCCAGTACCAGACAGGTTGCCGGGGAGCTGTTTTTT. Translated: CASTRQVAGELFF.

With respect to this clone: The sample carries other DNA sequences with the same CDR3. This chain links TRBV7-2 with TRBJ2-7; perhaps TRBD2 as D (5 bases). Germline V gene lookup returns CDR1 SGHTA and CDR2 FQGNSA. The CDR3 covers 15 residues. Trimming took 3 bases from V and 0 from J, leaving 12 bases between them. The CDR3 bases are TGTGCCAGCAGCTTCGGCGGGTACCGCTCCTACGAGCAGTACTTC. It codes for CASSFGGYRSYEQYF.

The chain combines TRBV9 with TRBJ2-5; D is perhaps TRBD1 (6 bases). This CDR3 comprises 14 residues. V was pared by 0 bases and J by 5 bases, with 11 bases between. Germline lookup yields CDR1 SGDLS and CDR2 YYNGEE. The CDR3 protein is CASSVAGQRETQYF. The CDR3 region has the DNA TGTGCCAGCAGCGTAGCTGGACAGCGGGAGACCCAGTACTTC.

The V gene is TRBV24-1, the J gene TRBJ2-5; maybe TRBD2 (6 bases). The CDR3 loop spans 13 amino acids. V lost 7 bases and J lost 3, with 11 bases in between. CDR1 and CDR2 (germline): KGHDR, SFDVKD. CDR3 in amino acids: CATRGGMKETQYF. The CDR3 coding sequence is TGTGCCACCAGGGGCGGGATGAAAGAGACCCAGTACTTC.

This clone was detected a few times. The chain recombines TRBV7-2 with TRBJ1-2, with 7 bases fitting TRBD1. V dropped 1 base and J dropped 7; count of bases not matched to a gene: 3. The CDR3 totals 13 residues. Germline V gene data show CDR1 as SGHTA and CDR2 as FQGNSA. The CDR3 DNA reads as TGTGCCAGCAGCTTAGGACAGGGTGGTGGCTACACCTTC. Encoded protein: CASSLGQGGGYTF.

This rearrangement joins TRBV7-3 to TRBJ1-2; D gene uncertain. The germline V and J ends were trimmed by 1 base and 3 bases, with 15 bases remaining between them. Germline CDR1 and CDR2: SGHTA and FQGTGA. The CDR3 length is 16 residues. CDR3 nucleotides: TGTGCCAGCAGCTTAAGCGGGCCAGATTCTCACTATGGCTACACCTTC. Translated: CASSLSGPDSHYGYTF. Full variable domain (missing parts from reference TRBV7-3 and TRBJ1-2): GAGVSQTPSNKVTEKGKYVELRCDPISGHTALYWYRQSLGQGPEFLIYFQGTGAADDSGLPNDRFFAVRPEGSVSTLKIQRTERGDSAVYLCASSLSGPDSHYGYTFGSGTRLTVV.

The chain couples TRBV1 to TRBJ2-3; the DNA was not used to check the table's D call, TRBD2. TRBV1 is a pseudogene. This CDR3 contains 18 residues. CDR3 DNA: TGCACCAGCAGCCACACCCCGTACAGGGAGGGTGGAACAGATACGCAGTATTTT. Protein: CTSSHTPYREGGTDTQYF.

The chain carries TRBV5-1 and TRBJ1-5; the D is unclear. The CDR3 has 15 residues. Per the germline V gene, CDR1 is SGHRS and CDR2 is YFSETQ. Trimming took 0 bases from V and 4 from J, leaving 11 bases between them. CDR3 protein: CASSLVPGVNQPQHF. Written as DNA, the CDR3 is TGCGCCAGCAGCTTGGTGCCGGGAGTAAATCAGCCCCAGCATTTT.

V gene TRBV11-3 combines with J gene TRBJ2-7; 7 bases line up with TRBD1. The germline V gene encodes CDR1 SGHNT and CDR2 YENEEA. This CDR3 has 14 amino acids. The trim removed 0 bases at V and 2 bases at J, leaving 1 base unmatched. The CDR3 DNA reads TGTGCCAGCAGCTTAGAGGGACAGACCTACGAGCAGTACTTC. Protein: CASSLEGQTYEQYF.

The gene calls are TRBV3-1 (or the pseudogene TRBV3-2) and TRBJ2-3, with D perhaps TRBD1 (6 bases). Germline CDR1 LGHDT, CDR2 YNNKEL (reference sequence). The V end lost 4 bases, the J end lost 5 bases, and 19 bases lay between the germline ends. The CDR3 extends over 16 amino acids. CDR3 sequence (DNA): TGTGCCAGCAGCCCGACGACAGGTGGGCTGGGAGATACGCAGTATTTT. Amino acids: CASSPTTGGLGDTQYF.

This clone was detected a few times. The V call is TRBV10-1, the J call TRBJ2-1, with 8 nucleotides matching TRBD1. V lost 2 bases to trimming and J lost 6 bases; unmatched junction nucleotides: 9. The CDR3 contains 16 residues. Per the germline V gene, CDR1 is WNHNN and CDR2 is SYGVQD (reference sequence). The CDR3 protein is CASSEVGNRGSNEQFF. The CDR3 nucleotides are TGCGCCAGCAGTGAGGTGGGGAACAGGGGGTCCAATGAGCAGTTCTTC.

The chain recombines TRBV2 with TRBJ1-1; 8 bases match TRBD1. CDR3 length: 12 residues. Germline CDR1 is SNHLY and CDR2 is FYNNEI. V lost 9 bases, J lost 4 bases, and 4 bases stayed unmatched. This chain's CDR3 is CASDRGGTEAFF. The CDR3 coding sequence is TGTGCCAGTGACAGGGGCGGCACTGAAGCTTTCTTT. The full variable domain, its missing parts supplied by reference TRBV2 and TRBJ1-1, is EPEVTQTPSHQVTQMGQEVILRCVPISNHLYFYWYRQILGQKVEFLVSFYNNEISEKSEIFDDQFSVERPDGSNFTLKIRSTKLEDSAMYFCASDRGGTEAFFGQGTRLTVV.

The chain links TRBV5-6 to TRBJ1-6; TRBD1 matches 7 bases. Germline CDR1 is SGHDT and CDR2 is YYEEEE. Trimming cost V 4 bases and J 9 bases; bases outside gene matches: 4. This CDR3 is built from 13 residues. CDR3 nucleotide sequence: TGTGCCAGCAGCCCCGACAGGGTTTCACCCCTCCACTTT. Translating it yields CASSPDRVSPLHF.